This T cell receptor beta chain was recorded in a study of naive and memory T cell subsets. The study's findings and limits: There was no ground truth to check naive and memory subset results. TCR abundance followed a power law differing between naive and memory subsets. Activation and differentiation may alter RNA-based TCR counts. Diversity fell and Gini index rose from naive through CM, EM, EMRA.

This clonotype was counted ten times or more. What it recognizes is unknown. Both TRBC1 and TRBC2 were covered by a beta constant-region primer of two equimolar oligonucleotides. Ligated cDNA was amplified by four rounds of PCR with nested alpha and beta constant-region primers and SP2. TCRdb reanalysed the UMI-ligation and nested PCR reads using MiXCR and keeps one entry per CDR3 protein. The data hold tens of thousands of distinct CDR3 sequences, with over 7% observed a single time. V was trimmed by 5 bases and J by 9 bases, leaving 20 bases between them. The CDR3 spans 15 residues. Germline loops: CDR1 MNHEY, CDR2 SVGEGT.

This chain connects TRBV6-2 or TRBV6-3 to TRBJ2-1, with D maybe TRBD2 (6 bases). The clonotype comes from a human donor in good health. The material sequenced was central memory CD8+ T cells from blood. The CDR3 protein is CASSALRREAGEQFF. The CDR3 DNA reads as TGTGCCAGCAGTGCCTTGAGGAGGGAGGCGGGTGAGCAGTTCTTC.